This paragraph reports one TCR beta chain. What it binds is unknown. This record belongs to a study of CXCR3-negative and CXCR3-positive naive CD8 T cells. Study-wide findings and caveats: Greater hydrophobicity was found in TRB CDR3s of CXCR3-positive naive cells than of CXCR3-negative naive cells. Whereas both naive subsets had comparably high diversity, memory CD8+ cells had much lower diversity.

Germline CDR1 SQVTM, CDR2 ANQGSEA. This CDR3 has 14 amino acids. cDNA libraries for TRB were generated by 5' RACE incorporating UMI labels. Using the 5' RACE reads, TCRdb records one entry per CDR3 protein without DNA. Found here are under 150,000 distinct CDR3 sequences; the top ten clones hold 0.25% to 0.3%. The chain combines TRBV29-1 with TRBJ1-1; no DNA is available, so the TRBD1 call from TCRdb remains unchecked. Material for sequencing was naive CXCR3+ CD8+ T cells from blood. Sample subset: CD45RO-CCR7+CD27+CD95- naive CD8+ T cells expressing CXCR3 (TNR3+). The sequence came from a human donor in good health. Some clones in this sample may be carry-over from other donors' samples. CDR3 sequence: CSARQGGDYTEAFF.